This TCR beta chain comes out of a study of OX40 agonist ivuxolimab in advanced cancers. Study details: Ivuxolimab was administered intravenously to patients at 0.01 to 10 mg/kg every 2 weeks. Study-wide results and caveats: Expanded clones were, on average, more numerous among CD8+ T cells than CD4+.

The germline V and J ends were trimmed by 0 bases and 4 bases, with 9 bases remaining between them. The CDR3 contains 15 residues. Germline lookup yields CDR1 SGHVS and CDR2 FQNEAQ. As regards this clone: What it recognizes is unknown.

Using immunoSEQ multiplex PCR, the repertoire was profiled, and TCRdb retains in-frame clones only, with some absent. The data contain 50,000 to 70,000 clones, around 87% of them singletons. This material consisted of CD4+ or CD8+ T cells sorted from blood, taken in a trial of the OX40 agonist ivuxolimab. The clonotype was recovered from an adult with an advanced solid tumor such as melanoma, head and neck, liver or kidney cancer. The chain is built from TRBV7-8 and TRBJ2-2; perhaps D is TRBD1 or TRBD2 (5 bases each). The DNA for the CDR3 is TGTGCCAGCAGCTTAGCCGGGACCTCCACCGGGGAGCTGTTTTTT. This sequence encodes CASSLAGTSTGELFF.